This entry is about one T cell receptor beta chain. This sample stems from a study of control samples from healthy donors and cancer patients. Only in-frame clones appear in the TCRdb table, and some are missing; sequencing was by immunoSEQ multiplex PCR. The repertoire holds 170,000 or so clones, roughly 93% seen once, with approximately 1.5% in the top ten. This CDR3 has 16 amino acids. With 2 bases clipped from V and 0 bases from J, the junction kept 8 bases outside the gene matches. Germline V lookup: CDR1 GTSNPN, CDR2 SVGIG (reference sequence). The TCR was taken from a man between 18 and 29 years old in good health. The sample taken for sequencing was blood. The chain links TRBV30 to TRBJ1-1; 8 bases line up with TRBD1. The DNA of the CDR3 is TGTGCCTGGAGTCGCGACAGGGGACCTATGAACACTGAAGCTTTCTTT. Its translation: CAWSRDRGPMNTEAFF.